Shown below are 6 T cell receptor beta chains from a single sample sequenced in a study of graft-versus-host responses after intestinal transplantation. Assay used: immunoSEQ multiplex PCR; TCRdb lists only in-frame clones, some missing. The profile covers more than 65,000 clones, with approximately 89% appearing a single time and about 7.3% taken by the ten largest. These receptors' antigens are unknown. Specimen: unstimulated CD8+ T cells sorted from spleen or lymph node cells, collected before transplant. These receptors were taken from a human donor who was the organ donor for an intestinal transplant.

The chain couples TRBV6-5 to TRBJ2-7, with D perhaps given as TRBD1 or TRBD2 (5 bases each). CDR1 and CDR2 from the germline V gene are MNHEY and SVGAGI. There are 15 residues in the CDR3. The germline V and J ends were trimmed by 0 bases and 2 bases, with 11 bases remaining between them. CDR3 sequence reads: CASSYSSQGPYEQYF. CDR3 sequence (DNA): TGTGCCAGCAGTTACTCATCCCAGGGACCCTACGAGCAGTACTTC.

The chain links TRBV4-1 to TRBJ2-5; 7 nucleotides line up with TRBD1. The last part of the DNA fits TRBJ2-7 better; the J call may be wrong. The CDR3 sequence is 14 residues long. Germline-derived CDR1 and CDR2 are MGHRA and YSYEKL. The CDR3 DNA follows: TGCGCCAGCAGCTACAAACAGGGGTCGAACGAGCAGTACTTC. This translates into CASSYKQGSNEQYF.

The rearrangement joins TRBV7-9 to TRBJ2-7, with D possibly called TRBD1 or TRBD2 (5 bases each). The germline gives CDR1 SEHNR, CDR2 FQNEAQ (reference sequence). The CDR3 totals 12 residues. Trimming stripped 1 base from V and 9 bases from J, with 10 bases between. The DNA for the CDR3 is TGTGCCAGCAGCTTAGGGGGGAACGGGCAGTACTTC. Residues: CASSLGGNGQYF.

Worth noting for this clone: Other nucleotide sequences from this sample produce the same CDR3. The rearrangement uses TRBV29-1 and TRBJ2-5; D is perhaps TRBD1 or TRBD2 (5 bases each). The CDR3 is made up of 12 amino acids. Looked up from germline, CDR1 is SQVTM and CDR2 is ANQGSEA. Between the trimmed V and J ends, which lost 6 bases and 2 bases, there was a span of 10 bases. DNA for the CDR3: TGCAGCGTGGGGGTGCTGCAAGAGACCCAGTACTTC. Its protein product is CSVGVLQETQYF.

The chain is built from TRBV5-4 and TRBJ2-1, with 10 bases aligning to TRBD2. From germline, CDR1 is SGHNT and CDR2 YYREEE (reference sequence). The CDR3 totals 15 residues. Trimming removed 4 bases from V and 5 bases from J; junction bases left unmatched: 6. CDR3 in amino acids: CASSPTSGVDNEQFF. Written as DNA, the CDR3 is TGTGCCAGCAGCCCAACTAGCGGGGTCGACAATGAGCAGTTCTTC. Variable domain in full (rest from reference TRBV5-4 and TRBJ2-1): ETGVTQSPTHLIKTRGQQVTLRCSSQSGHNTVSWYQQALGQGPQFIFQYYREEENGRGNFPPRFSGLQFPNYSSELNVNALELDDSALYLCASSPTSGVDNEQFFGPGTRLTVL.

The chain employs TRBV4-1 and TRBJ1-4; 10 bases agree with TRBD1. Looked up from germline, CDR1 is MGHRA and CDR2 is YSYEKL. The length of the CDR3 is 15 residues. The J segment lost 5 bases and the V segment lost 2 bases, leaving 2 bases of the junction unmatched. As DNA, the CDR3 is TGCGCCAGCAGCCAAATGGGACAGGGGAATGAAAAACTGTTTTTT. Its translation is CASSQMGQGNEKLFF.